A selection of T cell receptor beta chains follows, all from one sample in a study of shared clonotypes between healthy human individuals. Assay: immunoSEQ multiplex PCR; the TCRdb copy retains only in-frame clones and omits some. The repertoire consists of approximately 740,000 clones, with around 93% occurring once and the leading ten covering 24%. Sequenced sample: naive CD8+ T cells sorted from blood. The receptors shown here come from a man aged 25 to 40 in good health. Each CDR3 is given with its conserved first and last residue. D genes are given only for firm matches. Part of the rows lack a size; the others show once, few, many or a class for expanded clones.

clone_size,j_call,d_call,v_call,cdr3_nt,cdr3_aa
-,TRBJ2-1,TRBD1,TRBV18,TGTGCCAGCTCACGACTGGGACAGGGCGAAGTTCATGAGCAGTTCTTC,CASSRLGQGEVHEQFF
-,TRBJ1-1,TRBD1,TRBV11-2,TGTGCCAGCAGCACTATGGACAGGAGAAACACTGAAGCTTTCTTT,CASSTMDRRNTEAFF
-,TRBJ2-2,TRBD1,TRBV7-9,TGTGCCAGCAGCTTTACAGGGGACACCGGGGAGCTGTTTTTT,CASSFTGDTGELFF
-,TRBJ2-5,TRBD2,TRBV14,TGTGCCAGCAGCCACCTGGGACTAGCGGGACAAGAGACCCAGTACTTC,CASSHLGLAGQETQYF
-,TRBJ2-7,TRBD1,TRBV11-2,TGTGCCAGCAGCTTAGAGACAGGGGGAAACTACGAGCAGTACTTC,CASSLETGGNYEQYF
-,TRBJ2-1,-,TRBV4-1,TGCGCCAGCAGCCAAGACATCGAGAGGGCCGACAGTGAGCAGTTCTTC,CASSQDIERADSEQFF
-,TRBJ2-1,-,TRBV13,TGTGCCAGCAGCTCAGCCGGGAGCGGCGCCTCGGGTGAGCAGTTCTTC,CASSSAGSGASGEQFF
once,TRBJ1-5,-,TRBV28,TGTGCCAGCAGTCCGGGGAGTCACAGCAATCAGCCCCAGCATTTT,CASSPGSHSNQPQHF
once,TRBJ2-7,TRBD1,TRBV5-8,TGTGCCAGCAGCTTCTTACAGGGGAACTACGAGCAGTACTTC,CASSFLQGNYEQYF
-,TRBJ2-7,TRBD1,TRBV4-3,TGCGCCAGCAGCCAAAGGACAGGGAGAGGGGACGAGCAGTACTTC,CASSQRTGRGDEQYF
few,TRBJ2-2,-,TRBV7-9,TGTGCCAGCAGCTTTGGGGGGACCGGGGAGCTGTTTTTT,CASSFGGTGELFF
-,TRBJ1-5,TRBD1,TRBV28,TGTGCCAGCAGGGGGACAGGGGCAAGCAATCAGCCCCAGCATTTT,CASRGTGASNQPQHF
-,TRBJ2-4,-,TRBV29-1,TGCAGCGTTGAGGAGGGGTCCCGAAACATTCAGTACTTC,CSVEEGSRNIQYF
-,TRBJ2-7,TRBD2,TRBV27,TGTGCCAGCAGTGGCGGACTAGCGGCTTACGAGCAGTACTTC,CASSGGLAAYEQYF
-,TRBJ1-1,-,TRBV27,TGTGCCAGCAGTTTGAGGGCCCAAAACACTGAAGCTTTCTTT,CASSLRAQNTEAFF
-,TRBJ2-4,-,TRBV7-9,TGTGCCAGCAGCCCCTCAGGCGCAGCCAAAAACATTCAGTACTTC,CASSPSGAAKNIQYF
-,TRBJ2-7,TRBD2,TRBV18,TGTGCCAGCTCACCTCGGGTAGCGGGGATCTACGAGCAGTACTTC,CASSPRVAGIYEQYF
-,TRBJ2-3,TRBD1,TRBV28,TGTGCCAGCAGTTTACGCCGCACAGGGGCACCAAGCACAGATACGCAGTATTTT,CASSLRRTGAPSTDTQYF
-,TRBJ2-1,-,TRBV11-2,TGTGCCAGCAGCTTTGCAGGGGATAATGAGCAGTTCTTC,CASSFAGDNEQFF
once,TRBJ1-2,TRBD1,TRBV27,TGTGCCACCACCGGGACAGGGCCCCATGGCTACACCTTC,CATTGTGPHGYTF
-,TRBJ1-4,-,TRBV5-8,TGTGCCAGCAGCTTGGCCCGCGCTGGGACCAAAGGTGGTGAAAAACTGTTTTTT,CASSLARAGTKGGEKLFF
-,TRBJ2-3,TRBD1,TRBV2,TGTGCCAGCATCCCCACAGGGGGAATGCAGTATTTT,CASIPTGGMQYF
-,TRBJ1-1,TRBD1,TRBV5-1,TGCGCCAGCAGCGGCGGGACAGGGGGCCTGGGGACTGAAGCTTTCTTT,CASSGGTGGLGTEAFF
-,TRBJ2-1,TRBD1,TRBV28,TGTGCCAGCAGAGAAACAGGGGGCGGGTACAATGAGCAGTTCTTC,CASRETGGGYNEQFF
-,TRBJ2-1,TRBD2,TRBV29-1,TGCAGCGTTCGGGGTAGCGGGAGTTGGAATGAGCAGTTCTTC,CSVRGSGSWNEQFF
-,TRBJ2-2,TRBD1,TRBV9,TGTGCCAGCAGCATAATAGCCTCCTACCGGGACAGGGATGGAACCGGGGAGCTGTTTTTT,CASSIIASYRDRDGTGELFF
once,TRBJ2-7,-,TRBV29-1,TGCAGCGTTGAGAACGAAGTAGAGCAGTACTTC,CSVENEVEQYF
-,TRBJ2-3,-,TRBV6-6,TGTGCCAGCAGTTTCGGGCCAGATACGCAGTATTTT,CASSFGPDTQYF
-,TRBJ1-2,-,TRBV28,TGTGCCAGCAGTTTTGCCCAAAGAGGCTATGGCTACACCTTC,CASSFAQRGYGYTF
-,TRBJ1-1,-,TRBV27,TGTGCCAGCAGTTTATTCCCAGCCCGGGGCACTGAAGCTTTCTTT,CASSLFPARGTEAFF
-,TRBJ2-1,-,TRBV27,TGTGCCAGCAGTTTATTAGCTAGCTTCTCCTACAATGAGCAGTTCTTC,CASSLLASFSYNEQFF
-,TRBJ2-7,TRBD2,TRBV6-5,TGTGCCAGCAATCCCCTAGCGGGGAGCTCCTACGAGCAGTACTTC,CASNPLAGSSYEQYF
-,TRBJ2-3,-,TRBV7-9,TGTGCCAGCGCACCGACCCCGGGACGAAGCACAGATACGCAGTATTTT,CASAPTPGRSTDTQYF
-,TRBJ1-2,-,TRBV27,TGTGCCAGCAGACCCGGGTCGGCGTATGGCTACACCTTC,CASRPGSAYGYTF
once,TRBJ2-6,TRBD1,TRBV5-1,TGCGCCAGCAGCTTGGTAGGTACAGGGGCTGGGGCCAACGTCCTGACTTTC,CASSLVGTGAGANVLTF
-,TRBJ1-1,-,TRBV27,TGTGCCAGCAGTTTATCACGGAACACTGAAGCTTTCTTT,CASSLSRNTEAFF
few,TRBJ2-7,TRBD2,TRBV7-9,TGTGCCAGCAGCCCAGGGACTAGCGGTTACCGAGCCTACGAGCAGTACTTC,CASSPGTSGYRAYEQYF
-,TRBJ2-1,TRBD2,TRBV9,TGTGCCAGCAGCGTTAGTGAACTAGCGGGCGACAATGAGCAGTTCTTC,CASSVSELAGDNEQFF
once,TRBJ2-2,-,TRBV7-8,TGTGCCAGCGCCCTAGGCCCGAACACCGGGGAGCTGTTTTTT,CASALGPNTGELFF
-,TRBJ2-3,-,TRBV7-9,TGTGCCAGCAGGGGCACAGATACGCAGTATTTT,CASRGTDTQYF
-,TRBJ2-1,TRBD1,TRBV18,TGTGCCAGCTCAACTACAGGGGCCACCCGTAGGGGACGTCTCAATGAGCAGTTCTTC,CASSTTGATRRGRLNEQFF
-,TRBJ2-3,-,TRBV13,TGTGCCAGCAGCGACCGGGACCATCCAGATACGCAGTATTTT,CASSDRDHPDTQYF
-,TRBJ2-2,-,TRBV27,TGTGCCAGCAGTCCCCAGAACACCGGGGAGCTGTTTTTT,CASSPQNTGELFF
once,TRBJ2-7,-,TRBV27,TGTGCCAGCAGTATACGACGGTTCTACGAGCAGTACTTC,CASSIRRFYEQYF
-,TRBJ2-2,-,TRBV7-8,TGTGCCAGCAGCCCGGGCCGGACCGCGGTTGGGGAGCTGTTTTTT,CASSPGRTAVGELFF
-,TRBJ1-3,TRBD1,TRBV7-9,TGTGCCAGCAGCCCCCGGACAGGACCCGACTCTGGAAACACCATATATTTT,CASSPRTGPDSGNTIYF
-,TRBJ2-5,TRBD1,TRBV29-1,TGCAGCGTTTTGGCAGGGGGTACTGAGACCCAGTACTTC,CSVLAGGTETQYF
-,TRBJ1-4,-,TRBV6-5,TGTGCCAGCAGACCCATCACAACTAATGAAAAACTGTTTTTT,CASRPITTNEKLFF
-,TRBJ2-5,TRBD1,TRBV5-4,TGTGCCAGCAGCCCCTCGGGGACAGGGCGTCAAGAGACCCAGTACTTC,CASSPSGTGRQETQYF
-,TRBJ1-2,TRBD1,TRBV5-8,TGTGCCAGCAGCCCCGGGACAGGTGGGATCTATGGCTACACCTTC,CASSPGTGGIYGYTF
-,TRBJ2-2,TRBD1,TRBV4-3,TGCGCCAGCAGCCAAGGGACAGGGTCTGCCACCGGGGAGCTGTTTTTT,CASSQGTGSATGELFF
-,TRBJ2-7,-,TRBV6-1,TGTGCCACCGCGAGGGACTCTCTGATCTACGAGCAGTACTTC,CATARDSLIYEQYF
-,TRBJ2-1,TRBD1,TRBV7-3,TGTGCCAGCAGCTTAGACTCCGGGACAGGGAAAGTTGTGCAGTTCTTC,CASSLDSGTGKVVQFF
-,TRBJ2-1,TRBD2,TRBV29-1,TGCAGCGTTGTGGGGCGGGAGACCTACAATGAGCAGTTCTTC,CSVVGRETYNEQFF